This TCR beta chain emerged from a study of technical replicates of blood from four donors. TCRdb keeps only in-frame clones here, not all; method: immunoSEQ multiplex PCR. The sample records 15,000 to 20,000 clones, just under 90% being singletons. V was clipped by 8 bases and J by 2 bases; unmatched bases: 10. Germline CDR1 MNHEY, CDR2 SMNVEV (reference sequence). There are 16 residues in the CDR3. This TCR came from a human donor in good health. The sequencing input was PBMCs. The chain joins TRBV27 to TRBJ2-2, with 8 bases aligning to TRBD1. The CDR3 nucleotides are TGTGCCAGCTCAGAACCGGACAGGGCAAACACCGGGGAGCTGTTTTTT. It codes for CASSEPDRANTGELFF.